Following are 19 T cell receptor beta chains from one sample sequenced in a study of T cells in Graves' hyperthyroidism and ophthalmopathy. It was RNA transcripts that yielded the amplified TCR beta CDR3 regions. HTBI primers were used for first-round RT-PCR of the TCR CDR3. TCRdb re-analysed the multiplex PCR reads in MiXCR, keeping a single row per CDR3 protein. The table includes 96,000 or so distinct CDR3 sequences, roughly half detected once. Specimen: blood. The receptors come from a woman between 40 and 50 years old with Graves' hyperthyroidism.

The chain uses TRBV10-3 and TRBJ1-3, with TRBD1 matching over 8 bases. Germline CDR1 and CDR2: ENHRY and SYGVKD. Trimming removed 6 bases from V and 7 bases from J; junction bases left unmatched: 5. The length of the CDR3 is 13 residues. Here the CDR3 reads CAISGTGFNTIYF. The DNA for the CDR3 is TGTGCCATCAGCGGGACAGGCTTTAACACCATATATTTT.

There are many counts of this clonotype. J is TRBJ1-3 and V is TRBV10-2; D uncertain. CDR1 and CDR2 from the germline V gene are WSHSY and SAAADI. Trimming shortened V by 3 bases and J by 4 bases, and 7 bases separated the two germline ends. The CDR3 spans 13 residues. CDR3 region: CASSDRVGNTIYF. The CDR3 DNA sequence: TGCGCCAGCAGTGATCGGGTGGGAAACACCATATATTTT.

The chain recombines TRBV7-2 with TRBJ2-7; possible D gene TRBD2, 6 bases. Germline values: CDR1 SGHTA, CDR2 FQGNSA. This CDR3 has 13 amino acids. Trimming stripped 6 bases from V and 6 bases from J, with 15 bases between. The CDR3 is CASRRGAPGEQYF. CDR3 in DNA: TGTGCCAGCAGACGCGGGGCGCCCGGCGAGCAGTACTTC.

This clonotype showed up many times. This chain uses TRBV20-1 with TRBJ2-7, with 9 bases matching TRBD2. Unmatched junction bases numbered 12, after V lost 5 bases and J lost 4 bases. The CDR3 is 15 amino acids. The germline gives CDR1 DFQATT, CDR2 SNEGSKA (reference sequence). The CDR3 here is CSAETLAGDGYEQYF. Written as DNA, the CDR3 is TGCAGTGCTGAGACCTTAGCGGGAGATGGGTACGAGCAGTACTTC.

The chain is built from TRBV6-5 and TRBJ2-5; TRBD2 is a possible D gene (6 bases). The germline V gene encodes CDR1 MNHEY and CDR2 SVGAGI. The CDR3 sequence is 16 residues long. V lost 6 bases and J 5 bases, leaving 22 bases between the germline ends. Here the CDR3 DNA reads TGTGCCAGCAGCCGGGCGGGGACCCCTGGCGGTGAGACCCAGTACTTC. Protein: CASSRAGTPGGETQYF.

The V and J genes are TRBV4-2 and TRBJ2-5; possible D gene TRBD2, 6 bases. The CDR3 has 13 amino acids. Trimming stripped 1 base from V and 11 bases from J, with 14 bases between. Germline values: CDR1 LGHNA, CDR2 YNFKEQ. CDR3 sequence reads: CASSQVGTSKQYF. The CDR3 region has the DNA TGTGCCAGCAGCCAAGTGGGAACTAGCAAACAGTACTTC.

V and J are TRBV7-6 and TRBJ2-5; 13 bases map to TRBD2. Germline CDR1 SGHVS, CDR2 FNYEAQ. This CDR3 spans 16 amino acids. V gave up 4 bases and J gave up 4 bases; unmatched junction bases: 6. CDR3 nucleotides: TGTGCCAGCAGCTGGGGACTAGCGGGACGAAGAGAGACCCAGTACTTC. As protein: CASSWGLAGRRETQYF.

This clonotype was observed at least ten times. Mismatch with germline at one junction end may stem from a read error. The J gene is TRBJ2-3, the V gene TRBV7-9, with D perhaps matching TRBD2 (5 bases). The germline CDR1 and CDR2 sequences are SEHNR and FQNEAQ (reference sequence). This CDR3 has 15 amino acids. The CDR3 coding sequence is TGCGCCAGCAGCCAAGAGGGCCAGCGCACAGATACGCAGTATTTT. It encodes CASSQEGQRTDTQYF.

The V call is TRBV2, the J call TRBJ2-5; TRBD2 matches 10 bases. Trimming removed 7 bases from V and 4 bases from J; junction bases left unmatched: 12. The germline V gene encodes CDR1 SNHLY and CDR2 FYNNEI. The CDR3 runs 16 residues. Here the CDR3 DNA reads TGTGCCAGCACTCCGACAGCGGGAGGGCGGGTAGAGACCCAGTACTTC. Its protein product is CASTPTAGGRVETQYF.

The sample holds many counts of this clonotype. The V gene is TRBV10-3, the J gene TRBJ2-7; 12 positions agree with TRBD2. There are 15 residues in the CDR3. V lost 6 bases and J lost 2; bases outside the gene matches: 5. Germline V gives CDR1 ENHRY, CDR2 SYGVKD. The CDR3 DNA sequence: TGTGCCATCAGGAGCCCTAGCGGGAGGGCCTACGAGCAGTACTTC. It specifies CAIRSPSGRAYEQYF.

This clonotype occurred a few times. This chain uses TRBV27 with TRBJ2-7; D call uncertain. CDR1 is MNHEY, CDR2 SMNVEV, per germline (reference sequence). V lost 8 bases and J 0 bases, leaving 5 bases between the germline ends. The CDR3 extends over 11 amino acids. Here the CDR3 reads CASLSSYEQYF. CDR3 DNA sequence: TGTGCCAGCCTCAGCTCCTACGAGCAGTACTTC.

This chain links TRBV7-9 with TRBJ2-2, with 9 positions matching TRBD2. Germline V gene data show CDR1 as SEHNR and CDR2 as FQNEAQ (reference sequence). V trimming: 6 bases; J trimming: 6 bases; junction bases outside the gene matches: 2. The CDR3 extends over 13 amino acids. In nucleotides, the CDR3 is TGTGCCAGCAGTAGCGGGAGTGCCGGGGAGCTGTTTTTT. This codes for CASSSGSAGELFF.

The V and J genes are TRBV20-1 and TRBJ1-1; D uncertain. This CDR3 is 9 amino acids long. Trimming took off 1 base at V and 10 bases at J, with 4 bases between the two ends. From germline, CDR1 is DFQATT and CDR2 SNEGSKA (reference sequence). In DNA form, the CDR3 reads TGCAGTGCTAGAGCGTCAGCTTTCTTT. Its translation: CSARASAFF.

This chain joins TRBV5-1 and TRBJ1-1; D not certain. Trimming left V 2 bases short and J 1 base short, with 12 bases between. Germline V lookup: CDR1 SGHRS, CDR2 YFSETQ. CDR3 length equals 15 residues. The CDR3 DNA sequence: TGCGCCAGCAGCTTCGCCGGCGGACGGAACACTGAAGCTTTCTTT. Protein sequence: CASSFAGGRNTEAFF. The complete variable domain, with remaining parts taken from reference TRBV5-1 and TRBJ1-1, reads KAGVTQTPRYLIKTRGQQVTLSCSPISGHRSVSWYQQTPGQGLQFLFEYFSETQRNKGNFPGRFSGRQFSNSRSEMNVSTLELGDSALYLCASSFAGGRNTEAFFGQGTRLTVV.

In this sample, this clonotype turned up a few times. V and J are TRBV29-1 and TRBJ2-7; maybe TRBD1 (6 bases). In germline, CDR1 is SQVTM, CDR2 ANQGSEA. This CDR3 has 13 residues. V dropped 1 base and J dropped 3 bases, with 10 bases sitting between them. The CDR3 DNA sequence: TGCAGCGTTGAAGGAGGGGGTCTCTACGAGCAGTACTTC. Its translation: CSVEGGGLYEQYF.

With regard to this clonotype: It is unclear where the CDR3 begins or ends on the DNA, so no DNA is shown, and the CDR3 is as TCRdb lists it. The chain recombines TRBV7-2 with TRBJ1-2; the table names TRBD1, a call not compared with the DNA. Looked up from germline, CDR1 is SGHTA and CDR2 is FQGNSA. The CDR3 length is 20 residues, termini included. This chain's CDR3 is CASSFYICSAQDGSNYGYTF.

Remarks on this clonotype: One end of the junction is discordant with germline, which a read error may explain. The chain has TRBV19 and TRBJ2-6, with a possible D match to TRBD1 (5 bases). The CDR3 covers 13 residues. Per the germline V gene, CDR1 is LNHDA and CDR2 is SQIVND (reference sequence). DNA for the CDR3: TGTGCCAGTAGTGACTCTGGGGCCAACATCCTGACCTTC. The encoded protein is CASSDSGANILTF.

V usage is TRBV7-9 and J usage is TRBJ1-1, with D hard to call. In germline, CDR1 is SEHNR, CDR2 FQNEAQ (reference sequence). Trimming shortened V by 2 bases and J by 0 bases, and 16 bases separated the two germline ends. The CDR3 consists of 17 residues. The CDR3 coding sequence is TGTGCCAGCAGCTTAAGATCCCCCCGGAACATGAACACTGAAGCTTTCTTT. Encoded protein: CASSLRSPRNMNTEAFF.

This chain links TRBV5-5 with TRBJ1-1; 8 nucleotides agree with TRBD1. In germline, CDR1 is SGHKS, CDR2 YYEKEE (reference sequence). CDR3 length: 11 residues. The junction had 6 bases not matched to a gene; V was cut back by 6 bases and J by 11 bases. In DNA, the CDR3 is TGTGCCAGCACCAAGGACAGGGTGGCTTTCTTT. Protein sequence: CASTKDRVAFF.